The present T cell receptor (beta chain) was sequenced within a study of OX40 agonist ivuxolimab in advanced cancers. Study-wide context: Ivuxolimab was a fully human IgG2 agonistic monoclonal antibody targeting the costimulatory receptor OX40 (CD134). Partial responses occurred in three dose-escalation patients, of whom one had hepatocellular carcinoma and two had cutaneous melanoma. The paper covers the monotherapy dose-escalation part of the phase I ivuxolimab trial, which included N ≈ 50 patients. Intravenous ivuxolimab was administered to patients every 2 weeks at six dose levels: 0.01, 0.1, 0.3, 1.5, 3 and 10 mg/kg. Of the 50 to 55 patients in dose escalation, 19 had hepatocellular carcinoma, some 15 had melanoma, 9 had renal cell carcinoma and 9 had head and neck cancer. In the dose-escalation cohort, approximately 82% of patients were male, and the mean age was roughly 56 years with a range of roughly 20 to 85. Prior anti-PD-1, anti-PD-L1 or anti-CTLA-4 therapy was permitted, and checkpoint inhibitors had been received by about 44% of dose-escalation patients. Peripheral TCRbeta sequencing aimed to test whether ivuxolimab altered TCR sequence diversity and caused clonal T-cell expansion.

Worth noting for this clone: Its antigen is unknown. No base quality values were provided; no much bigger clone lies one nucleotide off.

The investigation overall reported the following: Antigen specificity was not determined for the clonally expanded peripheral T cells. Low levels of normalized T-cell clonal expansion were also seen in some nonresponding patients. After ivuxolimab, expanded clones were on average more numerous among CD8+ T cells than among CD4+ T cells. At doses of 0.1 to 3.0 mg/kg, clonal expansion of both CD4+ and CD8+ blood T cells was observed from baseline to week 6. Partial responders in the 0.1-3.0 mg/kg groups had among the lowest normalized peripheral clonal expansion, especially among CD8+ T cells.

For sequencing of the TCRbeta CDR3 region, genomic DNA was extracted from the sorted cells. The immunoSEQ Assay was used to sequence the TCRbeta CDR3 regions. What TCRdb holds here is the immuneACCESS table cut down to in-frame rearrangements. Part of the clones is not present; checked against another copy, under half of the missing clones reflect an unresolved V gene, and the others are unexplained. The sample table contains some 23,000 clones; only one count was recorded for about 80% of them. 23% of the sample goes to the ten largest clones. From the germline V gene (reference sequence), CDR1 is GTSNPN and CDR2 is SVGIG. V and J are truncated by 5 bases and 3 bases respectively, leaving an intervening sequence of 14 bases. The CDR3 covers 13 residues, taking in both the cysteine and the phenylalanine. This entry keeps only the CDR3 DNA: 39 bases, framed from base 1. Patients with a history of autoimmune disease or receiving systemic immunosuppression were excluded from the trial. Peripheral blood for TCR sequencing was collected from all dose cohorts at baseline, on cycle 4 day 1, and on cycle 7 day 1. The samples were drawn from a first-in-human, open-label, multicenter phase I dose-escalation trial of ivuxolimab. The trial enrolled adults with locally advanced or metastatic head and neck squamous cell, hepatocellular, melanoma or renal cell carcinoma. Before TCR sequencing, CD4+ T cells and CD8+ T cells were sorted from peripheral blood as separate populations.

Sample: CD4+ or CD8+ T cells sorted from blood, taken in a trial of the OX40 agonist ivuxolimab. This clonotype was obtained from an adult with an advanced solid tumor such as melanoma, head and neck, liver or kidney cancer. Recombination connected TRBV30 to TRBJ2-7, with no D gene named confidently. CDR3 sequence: CAWAAAWHYEQYF. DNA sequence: TGTGCCTGGGCCGCGGCTTGGCACTACGAGCAGTACTTC.